This entry features one TCR beta chain sequence. The V and J ends lost 4 bases and 2 bases, in that order; junction bases with no gene match: 4. Germline V gives CDR1 SGHVS, CDR2 FQNEAQ. The CDR3 loop spans 16 amino acids. This entry is derived from a study of control samples from healthy donors and cancer patients. Clones were read by immunoSEQ multiplex PCR, and TCRdb kept only the in-frame ones, dropping some. The data show 80,000 or so clones, 94% seen once. The receptor was isolated from a woman aged 40 to 50 in good health. The rearrangement uses TRBV7-8 and TRBJ2-1; 11 nucleotides agree with TRBD2. The sample taken for sequencing was blood. This CDR3 reads CASSSGLAGTYNEQFF. In DNA form, the CDR3 reads TGTGCCAGCAGCTCAGGACTAGCGGGCACCTACAATGAGCAGTTCTTC.